A single T cell receptor beta chain is shown here with its context. This entry comes from a study of blood T cell repertoires in COVID-19. Study details: T cells, B-cell-depleted T cells, or PBMCs supplied cDNA or gDNA.

This CDR3 contains 16 residues. Germline lookup yields CDR1 MNHNS and CDR2 SASEGT. The V segment lost 0 bases and the J segment 1 base; nucleotides outside the gene matches: 3. As handled by the study authors: Reference gene primer amplification gave nucleated cell count estimates. Clones were read by immunoSEQ multiplex PCR, and TCRdb kept only the in-frame ones, dropping some. That table gives V, J and clone size, and the DNA gave D and trimming. The sample lists just under 150,000 clones, about 92% seen once, with around 1.5% in the top ten. This TCR was recovered from a human donor in a cohort sampled during active COVID-19. The chain couples TRBV6-1 to TRBJ2-3; 8 bases match TRBD1. Material: peripheral blood. CDR3 loop: CASSEAETGGTDTQYF. The CDR3 nucleotides are TGTGCCAGCAGTGAAGCAGAGACAGGGGGCACAGATACGCAGTATTTT.